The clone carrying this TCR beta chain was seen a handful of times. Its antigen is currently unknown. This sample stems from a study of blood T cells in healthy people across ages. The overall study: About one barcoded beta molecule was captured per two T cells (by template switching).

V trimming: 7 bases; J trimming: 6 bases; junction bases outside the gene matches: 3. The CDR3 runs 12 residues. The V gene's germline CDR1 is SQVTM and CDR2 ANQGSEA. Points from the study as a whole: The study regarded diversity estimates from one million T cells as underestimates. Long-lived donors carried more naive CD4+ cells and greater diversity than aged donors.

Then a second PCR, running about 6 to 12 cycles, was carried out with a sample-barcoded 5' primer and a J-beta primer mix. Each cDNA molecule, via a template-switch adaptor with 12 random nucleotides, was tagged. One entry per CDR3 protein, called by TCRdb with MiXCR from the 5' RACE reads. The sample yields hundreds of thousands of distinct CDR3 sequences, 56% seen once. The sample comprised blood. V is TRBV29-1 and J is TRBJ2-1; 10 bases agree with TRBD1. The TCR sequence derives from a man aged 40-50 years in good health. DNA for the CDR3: TGCAGCGGCGGACAGGGGGGCAATGAGCAGTTCTTC. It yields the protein CSGGQGGNEQFF.